This T cell receptor (beta chain) appears in the sequencing data of a study of T cell changes during pregnancy in multiple sclerosis. The table came from immunoSEQ multiplex PCR; TCRdb's copy has only in-frame clones and leaves some out. Here the sample spans approximately 40,000 clones, roughly 92% being singletons. CDR3 length: 15 amino acids. Germline CDR1 is SGDLS and CDR2 is YYNGEE. Deletions cut 4 bases from V and 3 bases from J, with 14 bases between. This clone was counted a single time. The input for sequencing was CD4+ T cells from peripheral blood mononuclear cells, taken before pregnancy. This receptor was obtained from a female donor with multiple sclerosis, enrolled in a pregnancy study. The chain couples TRBV9 to TRBJ1-5; the D gene is possibly TRBD1 (6 bases). This CDR3 is CASSSKGGLNQPQHF. CDR3 bases: TGTGCCAGCAGCTCGAAGGGGGGGCTCAATCAGCCCCAGCATTTT.